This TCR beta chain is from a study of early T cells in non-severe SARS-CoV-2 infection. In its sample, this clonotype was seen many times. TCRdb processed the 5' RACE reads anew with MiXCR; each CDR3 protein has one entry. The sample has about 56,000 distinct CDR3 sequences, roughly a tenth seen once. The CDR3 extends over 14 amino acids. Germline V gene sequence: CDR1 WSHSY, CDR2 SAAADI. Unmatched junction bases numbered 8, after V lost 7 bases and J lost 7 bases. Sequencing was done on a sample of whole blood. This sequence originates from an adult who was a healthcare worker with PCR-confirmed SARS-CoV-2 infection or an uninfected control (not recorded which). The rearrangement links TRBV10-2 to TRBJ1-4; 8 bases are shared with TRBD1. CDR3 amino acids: CASNPDRATEKLFF. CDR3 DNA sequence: TGCGCCAGCAATCCGGACAGGGCTACTGAAAAACTGTTTTTT.